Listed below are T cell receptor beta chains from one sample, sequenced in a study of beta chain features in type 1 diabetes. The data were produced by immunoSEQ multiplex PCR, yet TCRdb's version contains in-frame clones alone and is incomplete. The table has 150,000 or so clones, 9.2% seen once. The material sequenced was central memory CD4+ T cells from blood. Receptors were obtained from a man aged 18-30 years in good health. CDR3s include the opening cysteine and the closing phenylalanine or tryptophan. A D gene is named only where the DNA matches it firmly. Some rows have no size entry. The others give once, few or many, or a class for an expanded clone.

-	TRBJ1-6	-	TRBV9	CASSLGQARDNSPLHF	TGTGCCAGCAGTTTGGGACAAGCGAGGGATAATTCACCCCTCCACTTT
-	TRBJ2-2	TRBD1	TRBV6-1	CASSMDRAGGELFF	TGTGCCAGCAGTATGGACAGGGCTGGCGGGGAGCTGTTTTTT
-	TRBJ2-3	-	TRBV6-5	CASSYKAGADTQYF	TGTGCCAGCAGTTACAAAGCAGGGGCAGATACGCAGTATTTT
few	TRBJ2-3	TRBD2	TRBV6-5	CASSWGSGYTDTQYF	TGTGCCAGCAGTTGGGGTAGCGGGTACACAGATACGCAGTATTTT
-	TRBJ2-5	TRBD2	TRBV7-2	CASVSGRGETQYF	TGTGCCAGCGTATCCGGGCGGGGGGAGACCCAGTACTTC
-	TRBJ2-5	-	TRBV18	CASSPSETRSGETQYF	TGTGCCAGCTCACCCAGCGAAACCCGTTCGGGGGAGACCCAGTACTTC
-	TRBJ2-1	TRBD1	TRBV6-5	CATTGELGYNEQFF	TGTGCCACCACAGGGGAATTAGGCTACAATGAGCAGTTCTTC
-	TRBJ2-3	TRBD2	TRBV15	CATSRDRAGGADTQYF	TGTGCCACCAGCAGAGATCGGGCGGGGGGGGCAGATACGCAGTATTTT
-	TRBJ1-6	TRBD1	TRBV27	CASSLSRDRNSPLHF	TGTGCCAGCAGTTTATCGAGGGACAGAAATTCACCCCTCCACTTT
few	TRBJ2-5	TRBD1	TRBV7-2	CASSSGTGKVTQYF	TGTGCCAGCAGCTCCGGGACAGGGAAGGTGACCCAGTACTTC
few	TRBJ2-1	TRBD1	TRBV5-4	CASSPGQGRTSLFKYNEQFF	TGTGCCAGCAGCCCCGGACAGGGTAGAACATCACTCTTTAAATACAATGAGCAGTTCTTC
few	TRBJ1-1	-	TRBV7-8	CASSQQGNTEAFF	TGTGCCAGCAGCCAACAGGGGAACACTGAAGCTTTCTTT
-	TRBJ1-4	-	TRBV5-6	CASSWISGGQEKLFF	TGTGCCAGCAGCTGGATTTCGGGAGGGCAGGAAAAACTGTTTTTT
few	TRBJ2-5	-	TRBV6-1	CASSEGHVTETQYF	TGTGCCAGCAGTGAGGGGCATGTGACGGAGACCCAGTACTTC
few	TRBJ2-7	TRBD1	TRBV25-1	CASSRGQGMYEQYF	TGTGCCAGCAGTCGAGGACAGGGGATGTACGAGCAGTACTTC
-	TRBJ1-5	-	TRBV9	CASSVEPGLNQPQHF	TGTGCCAGCAGCGTAGAGCCAGGGCTAAATCAGCCCCAGCATTTT
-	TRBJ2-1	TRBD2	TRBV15	CATSRGGGAGTNNEQFF	TGTGCCACCAGCAGGGGCGGGGGGGCCGGGACTAACAATGAGCAGTTCTTC
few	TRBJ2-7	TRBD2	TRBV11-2	CAISASGGYEQYF	TGTGCCATCTCCGCTAGCGGGGGATACGAGCAGTACTTC
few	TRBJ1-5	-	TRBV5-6	CASSVQGNQPQHF	TGTGCCAGCAGCGTACAGGGAAATCAGCCCCAGCATTTT
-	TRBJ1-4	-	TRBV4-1	CASSHITTNEKLFF	TGCGCCAGCAGTCACATAACAACTAATGAAAAACTGTTTTTT
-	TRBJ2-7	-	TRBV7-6	CASSLTGFGYEQYF	TGTGCCAGCAGCCTGACAGGCTTTGGCTACGAGCAGTACTTC
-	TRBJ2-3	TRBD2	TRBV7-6	CASSLAGGRTDTQYF	TGTGCCAGCAGCTTGGCGGGGGGTCGCACAGATACGCAGTATTTT
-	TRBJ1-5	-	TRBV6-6	CASSYGVGEQPQHF	TGTGCCAGCAGTTACGGGGTAGGGGAACAGCCCCAGCATTTT
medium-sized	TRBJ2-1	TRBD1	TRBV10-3	CAITPGQYNEQFF	TGTGCCATCACCCCGGGACAGTACAATGAGCAGTTCTTC
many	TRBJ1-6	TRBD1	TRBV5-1	CASSPGQGDSPLHF	TGCGCCAGCAGCCCCGGACAGGGGGATTCACCCCTCCACTTT
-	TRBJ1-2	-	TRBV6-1	CASSVRDNSYGYTF	TGTGCCAGCAGTGTCCGGGACAACAGCTATGGCTACACCTTC
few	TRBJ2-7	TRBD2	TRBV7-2	CASSLLVSSGETYEQYF	TGTGCCAGCAGCTTATTGGTTTCTAGCGGGGAAACCTACGAGCAGTACTTC
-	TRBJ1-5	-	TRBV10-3	CAISEMRGDQPQHF	TGTGCCATCAGTGAGATGCGGGGGGATCAGCCCCAGCATTTT
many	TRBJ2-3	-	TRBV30	CAWKTSASDTQYF	TGTGCCTGGAAGACTAGTGCGTCGGATACGCAGTATTTT
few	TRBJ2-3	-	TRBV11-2	CASSLRTTDTQYF	TGTGCCAGCAGCTTAAGGACTACAGATACGCAGTATTTT
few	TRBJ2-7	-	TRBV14	CATSSQAYEQYF	TGTGCAACGAGCAGCCAGGCCTACGAGCAGTACTTC